These T cell receptor beta chains were read from a single sample in a study of OX40 agonist ivuxolimab in advanced cancers. This table comes from immunoSEQ multiplex PCR, and its TCRdb copy is limited to in-frame clones, with some not included. The table records tens of thousands of clones, 90% of them present only once. Here the sequenced sample was CD4+ or CD8+ T cells sorted from blood, taken in a trial of the OX40 agonist ivuxolimab. The receptor set was obtained from an adult with an advanced solid tumor such as melanoma, head and neck, liver or kidney cancer. The CDR3 runs from the conserved cysteine through the conserved F or W. Fields, in order: J gene, clone size, D gene, V gene, CDR3 length, CDR3 DNA, CDR3 protein. The D gene is left open where the match is weak. Some rows mark clone size as missing; the rest say once, few, many or name a class of expanded clone.

J gene: TRBJ1-1
clone size: -
D gene: -
V gene: TRBV27
CDR3 length: 13
CDR3 DNA: TGTGCCAGCAGTTTTACCTCCGGGACTGAAGCTTTCTTT
CDR3 protein: CASSFTSGTEAFF

J gene: TRBJ1-5
clone size: -
D gene: -
V gene: TRBV30
CDR3 length: 13
CDR3 DNA: TGTGCCTGGAGTAGCCATAGCAATCAGCCCCAGCATTTT
CDR3 protein: CAWSSHSNQPQHF

J gene: TRBJ2-5
clone size: -
D gene: -
V gene: TRBV27
CDR3 length: 14
CDR3 DNA: TGTGCCAGCAGTTTATCGGGGGTCTTTGAGACCCAGTACTTC
CDR3 protein: CASSLSGVFETQYF

J gene: TRBJ2-7
clone size: -
D gene: -
V gene: TRBV4-1
CDR3 length: 13
CDR3 DNA: TGCGCCAGCAGCCAAGCCGGATCCTACGAGCAGTACTTC
CDR3 protein: CASSQAGSYEQYF

J gene: TRBJ2-7
clone size: -
D gene: -
V gene: TRBV13
CDR3 length: 18
CDR3 DNA: TGTGCCAGCAGCTTAGTGAGTCTGTCAGGACGGAGCTCCTACGAGCAGTACTTC
CDR3 protein: CASSLVSLSGRSSYEQYF

J gene: TRBJ2-3
clone size: -
D gene: TRBD2
V gene: TRBV18
CDR3 length: 15
CDR3 DNA: TGTGCCAGCTCACCAGGGAGCGGGAGTCGGGATACGCAGTATTTT
CDR3 protein: CASSPGSGSRDTQYF

J gene: TRBJ2-7
clone size: medium-sized
D gene: TRBD2
V gene: TRBV6-5
CDR3 length: 15
CDR3 DNA: TGTGCCAGCAGTCCGCCCCCGGGACTACCTTACGAGCAGTACTTC
CDR3 protein: CASSPPPGLPYEQYF

J gene: TRBJ1-1
clone size: -
D gene: -
V gene: TRBV9
CDR3 length: 13
CDR3 DNA: TGTGCCAGCAGCGCGGCAGGGAACACTGAAGCTTTCTTT
CDR3 protein: CASSAAGNTEAFF

J gene: TRBJ1-1
clone size: -
D gene: -
V gene: TRBV28
CDR3 length: 16
CDR3 DNA: TGTGCCAGCAGTTTAGATAGGGGCTTCCAGAACACTGAAGCTTTCTTT
CDR3 protein: CASSLDRGFQNTEAFF

J gene: TRBJ2-7
clone size: -
D gene: -
V gene: TRBV6-5
CDR3 length: 15
CDR3 DNA: TGTGCCAGCAGTGTTCTCCGGGACGGAAACTACGAGCAGTACTTC
CDR3 protein: CASSVLRDGNYEQYF

J gene: TRBJ1-1
clone size: -
D gene: -
V gene: TRBV27
CDR3 length: 13
CDR3 DNA: TGTGCCAGCAGTTTAGGGGAGGGCACTGAAGCTTTCTTT
CDR3 protein: CASSLGEGTEAFF

J gene: TRBJ2-2
clone size: -
D gene: -
V gene: TRBV18
CDR3 length: 14
CDR3 DNA: TGTGCCAGCTCATCGGACGGACACACCGGGGAGCTGTTTTTT
CDR3 protein: CASSSDGHTGELFF

J gene: TRBJ1-6
clone size: -
D gene: TRBD1
V gene: TRBV19
CDR3 length: 13
CDR3 DNA: TGTGCCAGTAGTTGGCAGGGGGATTCACCCCTCCACTTT
CDR3 protein: CASSWQGDSPLHF

J gene: TRBJ2-5
clone size: -
D gene: -
V gene: TRBV7-9
CDR3 length: 12
CDR3 DNA: TGTGCCAGCAGCTTAGGCGAGGAGACCCAGTACTTC
CDR3 protein: CASSLGEETQYF

J gene: TRBJ1-1
clone size: -
D gene: -
V gene: TRBV28
CDR3 length: 14
CDR3 DNA: TGTGCCAGCAGTTTTGAGGGATTCAACACTGAAGCTTTCTTT
CDR3 protein: CASSFEGFNTEAFF

J gene: TRBJ1-1
clone size: -
D gene: TRBD1
V gene: TRBV7-2
CDR3 length: 15
CDR3 DNA: TGTGCCAGCAGCGTCCGGGACAGTACCTACACTGAAGCTTTCTTT
CDR3 protein: CASSVRDSTYTEAFF

J gene: TRBJ1-1
clone size: -
D gene: -
V gene: TRBV6-1
CDR3 length: 14
CDR3 DNA: TGTGCCAGCAGTGAAAGGGGTGGGAACACTGAAGCTTTCTTT
CDR3 protein: CASSERGGNTEAFF

J gene: TRBJ2-5
clone size: -
D gene: -
V gene: TRBV7-9
CDR3 length: 11
CDR3 DNA: TGTGCCAGCAGCGACGGATTCTTTCAGTACTTC
CDR3 protein: CASSDGFFQYF

J gene: TRBJ2-1
clone size: -
D gene: -
V gene: TRBV7-6
CDR3 length: 14
CDR3 DNA: TGTGCCAGCAGCTTAGGGGAGTGGGACAATGAGCAGTTCTTC
CDR3 protein: CASSLGEWDNEQFF

J gene: TRBJ1-2
clone size: -
D gene: -
V gene: TRBV18
CDR3 length: 15
CDR3 DNA: TGTGCCAGCTCCCTGGGAGGGGCGCGGTCCAAGGGCTACACCTTC
CDR3 protein: CASSLGGARSKGYTF

J gene: TRBJ1-4
clone size: -
D gene: -
V gene: TRBV11-2
CDR3 length: 16
CDR3 DNA: TGTGCCAGCAGCTTAGGAAACGGGTACACTAATGAAAAACTGTTTTTT
CDR3 protein: CASSLGNGYTNEKLFF

J gene: TRBJ2-1
clone size: -
D gene: TRBD1
V gene: TRBV6-1
CDR3 length: 15
CDR3 DNA: TGTGCCAGCAGGGAGGGGACAGGGGACTACAATGAGCAGTTCTTC
CDR3 protein: CASREGTGDYNEQFF

J gene: TRBJ2-5
clone size: -
D gene: TRBD2
V gene: TRBV6-4
CDR3 length: 19
CDR3 DNA: TGTGCCAGCAGTGTTTATCGCGCCACTAGCGACCTCGCAGGGGAGACCCAGTACTTC
CDR3 protein: CASSVYRATSDLAGETQYF

J gene: TRBJ2-7
clone size: -
D gene: -
V gene: TRBV20-1
CDR3 length: 11
CDR3 DNA: TGCAGTGCGGGGACCTGGTCCGAGCAGTACTTC
CDR3 protein: CSAGTWSEQYF

J gene: TRBJ2-2
clone size: -
D gene: -
V gene: TRBV11-2
CDR3 length: 16
CDR3 DNA: TGTGCCAGCAGGACCCTACTAGGGGGTAGAACCGGGGAGCTGTTTTTT
CDR3 protein: CASRTLLGGRTGELFF

J gene: TRBJ2-1
clone size: -
D gene: TRBD1
V gene: TRBV28
CDR3 length: 16
CDR3 DNA: TGTGCCAGCAGTCCCCCGGACAGGGGCACCGTTAATGAGCAGTTCTTC
CDR3 protein: CASSPPDRGTVNEQFF

J gene: TRBJ1-5
clone size: -
D gene: -
V gene: TRBV2
CDR3 length: 13
CDR3 DNA: TGTGCCAGCAGTGACATTTGGAATCAGCCCCAGCATTTT
CDR3 protein: CASSDIWNQPQHF

J gene: TRBJ2-7
clone size: -
D gene: -
V gene: TRBV27
CDR3 length: 14
CDR3 DNA: TGTGCCAGCAGTTTATCGCGACAGGTTTTCGAGCAGTACTTC
CDR3 protein: CASSLSRQVFEQYF

J gene: TRBJ1-2
clone size: -
D gene: -
V gene: TRBV11-2
CDR3 length: 14
CDR3 DNA: TGTGCCAGCAGCGAGAGGGTTACAGTTGATGGCTACACCTTC
CDR3 protein: CASSERVTVDGYTF

J gene: TRBJ1-1
clone size: -
D gene: -
V gene: TRBV6-5
CDR3 length: 14
CDR3 DNA: TGTGCCAGCAGTTACGGGGCAAAGGACACTGAAGCTTTCTTT
CDR3 protein: CASSYGAKDTEAFF

J gene: TRBJ2-1
clone size: -
D gene: TRBD2
V gene: TRBV13
CDR3 length: 17
CDR3 DNA: TGTGCCAGCAGCGCCAGCATTCTGGGACTAGCGGGGGGTGAGCAGTTCTTC
CDR3 protein: CASSASILGLAGGEQFF

J gene: TRBJ2-5
clone size: -
D gene: -
V gene: TRBV7-3
CDR3 length: 21
CDR3 DNA: TGTGCCAGCCTATTGGGGGGCAGCCGCGCTCCCCAAGGGGCGTACCAAGAGACCCAGTACTTC
CDR3 protein: CASLLGGSRAPQGAYQETQYF

J gene: TRBJ2-5
clone size: -
D gene: TRBD2
V gene: TRBV5-5
CDR3 length: 15
CDR3 DNA: TGTGCCAGCAGCTTGCTTGGGGAGGGGAGGGAGACCCAGTACTTC
CDR3 protein: CASSLLGEGRETQYF

J gene: TRBJ2-7
clone size: -
D gene: -
V gene: TRBV7-9
CDR3 length: 13
CDR3 DNA: TGTGCCAGCAGCTCCCCTGTGATGTACGAGCAGTACTTC
CDR3 protein: CASSSPVMYEQYF

J gene: TRBJ1-4
clone size: many
D gene: -
V gene: TRBV6-1
CDR3 length: 13
CDR3 DNA: TGTGCCAGCATCCGACGGTCGAATGAAAAACTGTTTTTT
CDR3 protein: CASIRRSNEKLFF

J gene: TRBJ1-1
clone size: once
D gene: -
V gene: TRBV10-1
CDR3 length: 14
CDR3 DNA: TGCGCCAGCAGTGAGAGGGCCGGGGGCACTGAAGCTTTCTTT
CDR3 protein: CASSERAGGTEAFF

J gene: TRBJ2-1
clone size: -
D gene: -
V gene: TRBV7-9
CDR3 length: 16
CDR3 DNA: TGTGCCAGCAGTTCAGGGGGCGGGAGTATCCACAATGAGCAGTTCTTC
CDR3 protein: CASSSGGGSIHNEQFF

J gene: TRBJ2-7
clone size: -
D gene: TRBD2
V gene: TRBV5-1
CDR3 length: 15
CDR3 DNA: TGCGCCAGCAGCTTGTCTAGCGGAGATACCTACGAGCAGTACTTC
CDR3 protein: CASSLSSGDTYEQYF

J gene: TRBJ2-7
clone size: -
D gene: -
V gene: TRBV27
CDR3 length: 13
CDR3 DNA: TGTGCCAGCAGTCCCCGGGGGCTGAACGAGCAGTACTTC
CDR3 protein: CASSPRGLNEQYF

J gene: TRBJ2-1
clone size: -
D gene: -
V gene: TRBV15
CDR3 length: 17
CDR3 DNA: TGTGCCACCAGCCCCCATGCTAGCAGCTCACATTACAATGAGCAGTTCTTC
CDR3 protein: CATSPHASSSHYNEQFF

J gene: TRBJ2-1
clone size: -
D gene: -
V gene: TRBV11-2
CDR3 length: 13
CDR3 DNA: TGTGCCAGCAGCTTAGATGGAGCACTGGAGCAGTTCTTC
CDR3 protein: CASSLDGALEQFF

J gene: TRBJ1-5
clone size: few
D gene: -
V gene: TRBV30
CDR3 length: 14
CDR3 DNA: TGTGCCTGGAGCAAGGGCAGCTACTCTGACCCCCAGCATTTT
CDR3 protein: CAWSKGSYSDPQHF

J gene: TRBJ1-1
clone size: -
D gene: -
V gene: TRBV5-5
CDR3 length: 13
CDR3 DNA: TGTGCCAGCAGCTTGGCCAGATACACTGAAGCTTTCTTT
CDR3 protein: CASSLARYTEAFF

J gene: TRBJ1-2
clone size: once
D gene: TRBD1
V gene: TRBV4-1
CDR3 length: 16
CDR3 DNA: TGCGCCAGCAGCCAAGATATTTCGGGACAGGTCTATGGCTACACCTTC
CDR3 protein: CASSQDISGQVYGYTF

J gene: TRBJ2-3
clone size: -
D gene: -
V gene: TRBV28
CDR3 length: 17
CDR3 DNA: TGTGCCAGCAGTACACAAAGACAACAGGGATCCACAGATACGCAGTATTTT
CDR3 protein: CASSTQRQQGSTDTQYF

J gene: TRBJ2-6
clone size: -
D gene: -
V gene: TRBV4-2
CDR3 length: 16
CDR3 DNA: TGTGCCAGCAGCCAAGTGAGTGACTCTGGGGCCAACGTCCTGACTTTC
CDR3 protein: CASSQVSDSGANVLTF

J gene: TRBJ2-7
clone size: -
D gene: -
V gene: TRBV4-1
CDR3 length: 15
CDR3 DNA: TGCGCCAGCAGCCAAGTAAAGGACGGTACCTACGAGCAGTACTTC
CDR3 protein: CASSQVKDGTYEQYF

J gene: TRBJ2-5
clone size: -
D gene: -
V gene: TRBV13
CDR3 length: 16
CDR3 DNA: TGTGCCAGCAGCCCCGGGTTTAGGTCAGGGCAAGAGACCCAGTACTTC
CDR3 protein: CASSPGFRSGQETQYF

J gene: TRBJ1-2
clone size: -
D gene: -
V gene: TRBV7-2
CDR3 length: 13
CDR3 DNA: TGTGCCAGCAGCTTAGGGGGGACTAGGGGCTACACCTTC
CDR3 protein: CASSLGGTRGYTF

J gene: TRBJ2-2
clone size: -
D gene: -
V gene: TRBV5-1
CDR3 length: 15
CDR3 DNA: TGCGCCAGCAGCTACCCCCGAGGGAAGGGCGGGGAGCTGTTTTTT
CDR3 protein: CASSYPRGKGGELFF

J gene: TRBJ1-6
clone size: -
D gene: TRBD1
V gene: TRBV27
CDR3 length: 14
CDR3 DNA: TGTGCCAGCAGTCGGACAGGGGGTAATTCACCCCTCCACTTT
CDR3 protein: CASSRTGGNSPLHF

J gene: TRBJ2-1
clone size: -
D gene: TRBD1
V gene: TRBV9
CDR3 length: 15
CDR3 DNA: TGTGCCAGCAGCGTAGTGGGACAGGGTCCAGGGGAGCAGTTCTTC
CDR3 protein: CASSVVGQGPGEQFF

J gene: TRBJ1-2
clone size: once
D gene: -
V gene: TRBV4-2
CDR3 length: 16
CDR3 DNA: TGTGCCAGCAGCTTGGATCAGATAGGGATGAACTATGGCTACACCTTC
CDR3 protein: CASSLDQIGMNYGYTF